The rows below give T cell receptor beta chains drawn from one sample of a study of T cells expressing NK-cell markers. From the 5' RACE reads, TCRdb lists one entry per CDR3 protein and no DNA. Its table lists 350,000 to 500,000 distinct CDR3 sequences. The sequencing sample was made of blood T cells: a sorted CD56 or NKG2C T cell subset, CD4+ or CD8+ T cells, or bulk PBMC T cells (not recorded which). These receptors all stem from a woman between 18 and 70 years old in good health. The CDR3 runs from the conserved cysteine through the conserved F or W.

CAWSPHTDGPQHF,TRBV30,TRBJ1-5
CARSPRGRHEQYF,TRBV7-9,TRBJ2-7
CASSLSGRYNSPLHF,TRBV11-2,TRBJ1-6
CASRGDVYEQYF,TRBV6-5,TRBJ2-7
CASTTKTSGASGTQYF,TRBV3-1,TRBJ2-5
CASSQDLARLPYEQYF,TRBV3-1,TRBJ2-7
CASSESTRLAGNNEQFF,TRBV25-1,TRBJ2-1
CASSPGQGTNTEAFF,TRBV5-1,TRBJ1-1
CSAKRSSSYNEQFF,TRBV20-1,TRBJ2-1
CASSQVGVQGDDTEAFF,TRBV4-3,TRBJ1-1
CSARELELGRSTQYF,TRBV20-1,TRBJ2-5
CASSVRSGYGYTF,TRBV9,TRBJ1-2
CASSLPRTSGEAKNIQYF,TRBV11-2,TRBJ2-4
CASSFSPALTGSGFF,TRBV12-3/TRBV12-4,TRBJ1-1